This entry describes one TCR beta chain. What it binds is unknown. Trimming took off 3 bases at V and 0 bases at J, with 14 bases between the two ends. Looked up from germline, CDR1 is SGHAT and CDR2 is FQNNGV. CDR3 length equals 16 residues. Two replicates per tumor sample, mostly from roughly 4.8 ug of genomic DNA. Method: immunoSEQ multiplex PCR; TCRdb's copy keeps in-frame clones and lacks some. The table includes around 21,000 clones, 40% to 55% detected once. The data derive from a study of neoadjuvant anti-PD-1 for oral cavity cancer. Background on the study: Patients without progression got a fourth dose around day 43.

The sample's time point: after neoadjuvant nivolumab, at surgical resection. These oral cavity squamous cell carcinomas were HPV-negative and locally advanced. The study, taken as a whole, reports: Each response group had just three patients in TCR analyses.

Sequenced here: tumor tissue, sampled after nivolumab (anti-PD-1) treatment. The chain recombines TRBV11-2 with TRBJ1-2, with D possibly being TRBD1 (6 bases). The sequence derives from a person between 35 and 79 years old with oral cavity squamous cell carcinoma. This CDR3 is CASSFAGDRANYGYTF. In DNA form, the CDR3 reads TGTGCCAGCAGCTTCGCAGGGGATCGAGCTAACTATGGCTACACCTTC.